The 27 T cell receptor beta chains given below trace back to one sample, sequenced in a study of T cell changes during pregnancy in multiple sclerosis. The table came from immunoSEQ multiplex PCR; TCRdb's copy has only in-frame clones and leaves some out. The data contain about 77,000 clones, about 93% of them seen just once; the ten biggest clones take up about 2.5%. The sequencing here drew on peripheral blood, taken after pregnancy. These receptors were collected from a female donor in good health, enrolled as a control in a pregnancy study.

The chain links TRBV18 to TRBJ1-2; 9 bases align to TRBD1. Germline V gene sequence: CDR1 KGHSH, CDR2 LQKENI. Trimming at V came to 2 bases and at J to 5 bases, leaving 6 bases not matched to a gene. CDR3 length: 15 residues. The CDR3 protein is CASSPFRDREYGYTF. The CDR3 nucleotides read TGTGCCAGCTCACCATTTAGGGACAGGGAATATGGCTACACCTTC.

The V gene is TRBV7-8, the J gene TRBJ2-7; 12 nucleotides agree with TRBD1. V lost 0 bases to trimming and J lost 7 bases; unmatched junction nucleotides: 13. The CDR3 extends over 18 amino acids. Germline-derived CDR1 and CDR2 are SGHVS and FQNEAQ. CDR3 sequence reads: CASSLALYPGQGASEQYF. The CDR3 DNA reads TGTGCCAGCAGCTTAGCCCTTTATCCGGGACAGGGGGCGAGTGAGCAGTACTTC.

The rearrangement links TRBV2 to TRBJ2-1; TRBD2 matches 9 bases. CDR1 is SNHLY, CDR2 FYNNEI, per germline. This CDR3 has 14 residues. V lost 2 bases, J lost 8 bases, and 4 bases stayed unmatched. CDR3: CASSERRGGDEQFF. Written as DNA, the CDR3 is TGTGCCAGCAGTGAAAGGCGGGGGGGCGATGAGCAGTTCTTC.

This clone was seen once. V is TRBV5-1 and J is TRBJ1-1, with 10 nucleotides matching TRBD1. V lost 7 bases and J lost 6; bases outside the gene matches: 9. This CDR3 is 14 amino acids long. Per the germline V gene, CDR1 is SGHRS and CDR2 is YFSETQ. CDR3 sequence: CASHEDRGQAEAFF. The DNA for the CDR3 is TGCGCCAGCCACGAAGACAGGGGGCAGGCTGAAGCTTTCTTT.

The V and J genes are TRBV5-1 and TRBJ2-1; TRBD2 matches at 9 bases. The CDR3 length is 15 residues. Germline V gene sequence: CDR1 SGHRS, CDR2 YFSETQ. V was pared by 5 bases and J by 7 bases, with 10 bases of the junction left unmatched. CDR3 in DNA: TGCGCCAGCAGTAGCGGGAGTGGGGTTGCAAATGAGCAGTTCTTC. It specifies CASSSGSGVANEQFF.

The chain has TRBV6-1 and TRBJ1-2, with 7 bases aligning to TRBD1. The germline CDR1 and CDR2 sequences are MNHNS and SASEGT. The CDR3 has 13 residues. The V and J ends lost 6 bases and 2 bases, in that order; junction bases with no gene match: 3. CDR3: CASSLTGNYGYTF. The CDR3 DNA reads TGTGCCAGCAGCTTGACAGGGAACTATGGCTACACCTTC.

The chain joins TRBV19 to TRBJ2-1; D might be TRBD1 (6 bases). Germline values: CDR1 LNHDA, CDR2 SQIVND (reference sequence). V was shortened by 9 bases and J by 2 bases, with 11 bases between the two germline ends. This CDR3 spans 13 amino acids. CDR3 DNA: TGTGCCAGCTCTGACAGGACCTACAATGAGCAGTTCTTC. The encoded protein is CASSDRTYNEQFF.

The chain carries TRBV25-1 and TRBJ2-1; the match to TRBD1 covers 9 bases. V shed 6 bases, J shed 3 bases, and the junction held 6 bases outside the gene matches. The germline V gene has CDR1 MGHDK and CDR2 SYGVNS. The CDR3 extends over 15 amino acids. CDR3 region: CASSLQGAIYNEQFF. Written as DNA, the CDR3 is TGTGCCAGCAGCCTACAGGGGGCTATCTACAATGAGCAGTTCTTC.

The V gene is TRBV5-1, the J gene TRBJ2-7, with 14 nucleotides matching TRBD2. V shed 1 base, J shed 6 bases, and the junction held 9 bases outside the gene matches. The length of the CDR3 is 17 residues. The germline V gene encodes CDR1 SGHRS and CDR2 YFSETQ. CDR3 sequence reads: CASSLIGTSGGPLEQYF. The CDR3 DNA is TGCGCCAGCAGCTTGATAGGGACTAGCGGGGGCCCCCTCGAGCAGTACTTC.

The chain couples TRBV29-1 to TRBJ2-1; 9 nucleotides match TRBD2. V lost 1 base, J lost 7 bases, and 5 bases stayed unmatched. There are 14 residues in the CDR3. Germline assignment: CDR1 SQVTM and CDR2 ANQGSEA. Here the CDR3 DNA reads TGCAGCGTTGAAGCGCGGGGGGGCTTAAATGAGCAGTTCTTC. This sequence encodes CSVEARGGLNEQFF.

V gene TRBV6-1 combines with J gene TRBJ1-5; D is perhaps TRBD1 (5 bases). The CDR3 runs 14 residues. The V gene lost 8 bases and the J gene lost 9 bases, with 20 bases spanning the gap. Germline CDR1 reads MNHNS; CDR2 reads SASEGT. The chain's CDR3 is CASVPNGGAWPQHF. The CDR3 DNA follows: TGTGCCAGCGTCCCCAACGGAGGGGCATGGCCCCAGCATTTT.

The gene calls are TRBV11-1 and TRBJ2-2; a weak D match, TRBD1 (6 bases). This CDR3 contains 15 residues. V gave up 5 bases and J gave up 6 bases, with 16 bases separating them. The germline gives CDR1 SGHAT, CDR2 FQDESV (reference sequence). The CDR3 DNA reads TGTGCCAGCAGCCGAGTAAACAGGGTTGCCGGGGAGCTGTTTTTT. Translation gives CASSRVNRVAGELFF.

The chain couples TRBV11-3 to TRBJ2-1; TRBD2 aligns across 9 bases. Germline CDR1 is SGHNT and CDR2 is YENEEA. The J segment lost 8 bases and the V segment lost 1 base, leaving 6 bases of the junction unmatched. The CDR3 sequence is 15 residues long. DNA of the CDR3: TGTGCCAGCAGCTTAGGGGGTAGCGGGAGCTATGAGCAGTTCTTC. This codes for CASSLGGSGSYEQFF.

The chain uses TRBV28 and TRBJ1-5, with D hard to call. V lost 7 bases, J lost 1 base, and 11 bases lay in between. The CDR3 has 14 residues. Germline CDR1 and CDR2: MDHEN and SYDVKM. The DNA for the CDR3 is TGTGCCAGCACCATTAACCGGAGCAATCAGCCCCAGCATTTT. Protein sequence: CASTINRSNQPQHF.

J is TRBJ2-7 and V is TRBV10-3; the match to TRBD1 covers 10 bases. After removal of 2 bases from V and 2 bases from J, the junction contained 3 bases not matched to a gene. The germline V gene has CDR1 ENHRY and CDR2 SYGVKD. The CDR3 runs 15 residues. CDR3 bases: TGTGCCATCAGTGAGGGACAGGGGGGCACCTACGAGCAGTACTTC. Encoded protein: CAISEGQGGTYEQYF.

The V and J genes are TRBV30 and TRBJ1-1; D gene ambiguous. The length of the CDR3 is 13 residues. Germline loops: CDR1 GTSNPN, CDR2 SVGIG (reference sequence). V gave up 2 bases and J gave up 5 bases, with 12 bases separating them. As DNA, the CDR3 is TGTGCCTGGAGTCAGGTGAGAGGGACTGAAGCTTTCTTT. This encodes CAWSQVRGTEAFF. The entire variable domain, with the rest obtained from reference TRBV30 and TRBJ1-1, is as follows: SQTIHQWPATLVQPVGSPLSLECTVEGTSNPNLYWYRQAAGRGLQLLFYSVGIGQISSEVPQNLSASRPQDRQFILSSKKLLLSDSGFYLCAWSQVRGTEAFFGQGTRLTVV.

This clone appeared once. The rearrangement links TRBV7-3 to TRBJ2-1; possible D gene TRBD1, 6 bases. Between the trimmed V and J ends, which lost 2 bases and 5 bases, there was a span of 16 bases. CDR3 length equals 16 residues. The germline V gene has CDR1 SGHTA and CDR2 FQGTGA. The CDR3 DNA is TGTGCCAGCAGCTTAGGTGGGCCCACAGGGAACAATGAGCAGTTCTTC. Translating it yields CASSLGGPTGNNEQFF.

The chain joins TRBV11-2 to TRBJ1-2; D uncertain. Trimming cost V 5 bases and J 2 bases, with 18 bases left between them. The CDR3 has 16 amino acids. The germline gives CDR1 SGHAT, CDR2 FQNNGV. The CDR3 here is CASSPSLMVVNYGYTF. CDR3 DNA sequence: TGTGCCAGCAGCCCGTCGCTAATGGTGGTAAACTATGGCTACACCTTC.

The J gene is TRBJ2-7, the V gene TRBV5-1; TRBD2 might be the D (6 bases). V was trimmed by 0 bases and J by 6 bases, leaving 16 bases between them. Germline CDR1 reads SGHRS; CDR2 reads YFSETQ. This CDR3 comprises 15 residues. The CDR3 reads CASSLVAGPSSEQYF. As DNA, the CDR3 is TGCGCCAGCAGCTTGGTGGCGGGACCCAGTAGCGAGCAGTACTTC.

This rearrangement joins TRBV18 to TRBJ2-7; D may be TRBD1 (6 bases). This CDR3 has 15 amino acids. Trimming shortened V by 3 bases and J by 9 bases, and 21 bases separated the two germline ends. Germline V gene data show CDR1 as KGHSH and CDR2 as LQKENI. The CDR3 here is CASSPQGTDAQPQYF. Here the CDR3 DNA reads TGTGCCAGCTCACCGCAGGGGACGGATGCCCAGCCGCAGTACTTC.

The chain links TRBV2 to TRBJ2-3; the match to TRBD2 covers 12 bases. V shed 5 bases and J 6 bases; nucleotides not matched to a gene: 6. Germline V lookup: CDR1 SNHLY, CDR2 FYNNEI. This CDR3 has 15 residues. Here the CDR3 DNA reads TGTGCCAGCAGTCTGACTAGCGGGGGAGGGGATACGCAGTATTTT. Translation gives CASSLTSGGGDTQYF.

This clone has a single count. The chain carries TRBV2 and TRBJ1-2; TRBD1 agrees at 9 bases. Germline V gives CDR1 SNHLY, CDR2 FYNNEI. The CDR3 loop spans 14 amino acids. V trimming: 6 bases; J trimming: 4 bases; junction bases outside the gene matches: 6. The CDR3 loop is CASSGQGRSYGYTF. CDR3 nucleotides: TGTGCCAGCAGCGGACAGGGGCGTAGCTATGGCTACACCTTC.

This clone was counted a single time. The chain joins TRBV15 to TRBJ2-7; D is unclear. The CDR3 is 12 amino acids. The germline V gene has CDR1 LNHNV and CDR2 YYDKDF (reference sequence). Trimming left V 1 base short and J 3 bases short, with 4 bases between. CDR3 coding DNA: TGTGCCACCAGCAGAGCGGGCTACGAGCAGTACTTC. This encodes CATSRAGYEQYF.

This chain uses TRBV30 with TRBJ2-7; 9 bases match TRBD1. The germline gives CDR1 GTSNPN, CDR2 SVGIG (reference sequence). V shed 2 bases and J 2 bases; nucleotides not matched to a gene: 4. This CDR3 is 14 amino acids long. CDR3 bases: TGTGCCTGGAGTAGAGGACAGGGGACCTACGAGCAGTACTTC. It specifies CAWSRGQGTYEQYF.

This chain links TRBV2 with TRBJ2-7; 7 positions agree with TRBD2. In germline, CDR1 is SNHLY, CDR2 FYNNEI. V dropped 5 bases and J dropped 2; count of bases not matched to a gene: 6. The CDR3 covers 14 residues. The chain's CDR3 is CASSLSSGTYEQYF. As DNA, the CDR3 is TGTGCCAGCAGTCTATCTAGCGGAACCTACGAGCAGTACTTC.

This chain connects TRBV6-6 to TRBJ2-7; maybe TRBD1 (6 bases). Germline values: CDR1 MNHNY, CDR2 SVGAGI (reference sequence). The CDR3 has 16 residues. Trimming cost V 1 base and J 0 bases, with 13 bases left between them. DNA for the CDR3: TGTGCCAGCAGTTACTATCAGGGGCCGAGCTCCTACGAGCAGTACTTC. It translates to CASSYYQGPSSYEQYF.

The chain employs TRBV28 and TRBJ2-7; D might be TRBD1 (6 bases). Trimming took off 2 bases at V and 4 bases at J, with 15 bases between the two ends. Germline V gene sequence: CDR1 MDHEN, CDR2 SYDVKM. The CDR3 runs 15 residues. The CDR3 region is CASSLGTTGQYEQYF. CDR3 nucleotides: TGTGCCAGCAGTTTAGGAACCACTGGACAGTACGAGCAGTACTTC.